The present T cell receptor beta chain was sequenced within a study of control samples from healthy donors and cancer patients. Sequencing was performed with immunoSEQ multiplex PCR; in TCRdb, only in-frame clones are kept and a portion is missing. The sample shows about 84,000 clones, more than 65% of them seen only once. J gave up 9 bases and V 4 bases, and 6 bases lay outside the gene matches. Germline assignment: CDR1 SGHRS and CDR2 YFSETQ. This CDR3 is built from 14 residues. Sample: PBMCs. V gene TRBV5-1 combines with J gene TRBJ2-2; 10 nucleotides match TRBD1. The TCR comes from a man aged 55 to 70 with head and neck cancer. The CDR3 region is CASSTDRGGRELFF. The CDR3 DNA sequence: TGCGCCAGCAGCACGGACAGGGGGGGCCGGGAGCTGTTTTTT.